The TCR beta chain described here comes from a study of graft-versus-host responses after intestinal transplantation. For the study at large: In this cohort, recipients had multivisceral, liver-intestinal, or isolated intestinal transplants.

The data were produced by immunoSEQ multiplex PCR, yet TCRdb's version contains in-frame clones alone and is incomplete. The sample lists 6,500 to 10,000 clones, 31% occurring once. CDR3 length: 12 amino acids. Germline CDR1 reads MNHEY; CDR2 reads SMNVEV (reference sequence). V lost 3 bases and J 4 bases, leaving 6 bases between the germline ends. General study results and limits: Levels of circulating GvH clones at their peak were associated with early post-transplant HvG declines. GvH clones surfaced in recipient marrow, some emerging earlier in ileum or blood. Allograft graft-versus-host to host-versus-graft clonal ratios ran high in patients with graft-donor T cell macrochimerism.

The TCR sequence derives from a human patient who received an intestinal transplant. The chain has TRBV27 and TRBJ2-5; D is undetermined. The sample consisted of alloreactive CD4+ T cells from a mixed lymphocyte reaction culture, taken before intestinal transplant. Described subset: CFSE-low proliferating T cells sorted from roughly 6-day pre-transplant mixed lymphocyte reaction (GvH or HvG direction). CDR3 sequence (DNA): TGTGCCAGCAGTTTTACCGGAGAGACCCAGTACTTC. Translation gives CASSFTGETQYF.